This T cell receptor (beta chain) was documented in a study of breast tumors, draining lymph nodes, adjacent tissues. Broader study findings: Tumor and nontumor repertoires were significantly more similar in luminal-like than in basal-like breast cancer. Compared with lymph nodes, tumors were less diverse; compared with nontumor tissue, more.

Each CDR3 protein gets one entry after TCRdb re-called the multiplex PCR reads with MiXCR. Of about 230,000 distinct CDR3 sequences listed, 32% are singletons. Breast cancer patients provided tissue from their axillary draining lymph nodes. In this sample, this clonotype turned up many times. The antigen is unknown. This CDR3 region has 14 residues. Germline V CDR1 and CDR2: DFQATT, SNEGSKA (reference sequence). V was cut by 0 bases and J by 4 bases, with 12 bases left in between. The sequenced sample was axillary lymph node tissue. This receptor was obtained from a female donor with breast cancer. Some clones in this sample may be carry-over from other donors' samples. The V call is TRBV20-1, the J call TRBJ1-1; D uncertain. In nucleotides, the CDR3 is TGCAGTGCTAGAGATCCAAAGGGAGGCACTGAAGCTTTCTTT. As protein: CSARDPKGGTEAFF.